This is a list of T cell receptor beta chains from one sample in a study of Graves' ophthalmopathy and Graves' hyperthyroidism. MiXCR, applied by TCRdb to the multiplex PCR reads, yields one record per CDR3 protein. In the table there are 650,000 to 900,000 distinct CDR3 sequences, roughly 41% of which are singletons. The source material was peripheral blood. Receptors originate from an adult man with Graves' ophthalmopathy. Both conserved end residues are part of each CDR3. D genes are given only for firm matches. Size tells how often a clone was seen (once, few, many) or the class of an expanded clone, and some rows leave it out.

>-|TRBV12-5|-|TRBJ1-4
CASGSTGTTINEKLFF
TGTGCTAGTGGTTCGACTGGGACAACAATTAATGAAAAACTGTTTTTT
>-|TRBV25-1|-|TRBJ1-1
CASSLRHSGIPHTEAFF
TGTGCCAGCAGTTTAAGACATTCGGGTATTCCGCACACTGAAGCTTTCTTT
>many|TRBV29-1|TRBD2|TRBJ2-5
CTLGEGETQYF
TGCACCTTGGGGGAGGGCGAGACCCAGTACTTC
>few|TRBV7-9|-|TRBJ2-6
CASSWPQFSGANVLTF
TGTGCCAGCAGCTGGCCCCAATTCTCTGGGGCCAACGTCCTGACTTTC
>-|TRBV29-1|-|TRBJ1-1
CSVDEGLRLAAFF
TGCAGCGTTGATGAAGGTCTTCGGCTCGCAGCTTTCTTT
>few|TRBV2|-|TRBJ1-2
CASSYTGLGYGYTF
TGTGCCAGCAGCTATACAGGGTTGGGCTATGGCTACACCTTC
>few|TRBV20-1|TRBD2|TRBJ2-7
CSASFTRSGGALTYEQYF
TGCAGTGCTAGTTTTACCCGTTCGGGGGGGGCGCTCACCTACGAGCAGTACTTC
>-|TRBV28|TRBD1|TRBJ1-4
CASITGGGEKLFF
TGTGCCAGCATAACAGGGGGAGGTGAAAAACTGTTTTTT
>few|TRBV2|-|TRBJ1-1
CASQPPGRNTEAFF
TGTGCCAGCCAGCCTCCAGGGAGGAACACTGAAGCTTTCTTT
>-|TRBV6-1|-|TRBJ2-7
CASSEGGSRGYEQYF
TGTGCCAGCAGTGAAGGGGGATCCCGAGGCTACGAGCAGTACTTC
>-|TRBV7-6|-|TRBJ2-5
CASSLARSWKTQYF
TGTGCCAGCAGCTTAGCTAGGAGCTGGAAGACCCAGTACTTC
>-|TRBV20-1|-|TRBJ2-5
CSARDKGQETQYF
TGCAGTGCTAGAGATAAGGGGCAAGAGACCCAGTACTTC
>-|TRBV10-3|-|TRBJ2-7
CASRGGRGEQYF
TGTGCCAGCAGGGGGGGAAGGGGCGAGCAGTACTTC
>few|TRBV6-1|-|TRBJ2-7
CASSLASFHEQYF
TGTGCCAGCAGTTTAGCTAGCTTCCACGAGCAGTACTTC
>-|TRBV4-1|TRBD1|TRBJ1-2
CASSPGQTYNYGYTF
TGTGCCAGCAGCCCGGGACAGACTTATAACTATGGCTACACCTTC
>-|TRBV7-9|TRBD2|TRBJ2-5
CASSLTKGREQETQYF
TGTGCCAGCAGCTTAACCAAGGGGAGGGAGCAAGAGACCCAGTACTTC
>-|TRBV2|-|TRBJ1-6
CASIPQGGSYNSPLHF
TGTGCCAGCATTCCACAGGGAGGATCCTATAATTCACCCCTCCACTTT
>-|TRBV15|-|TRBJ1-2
CATSRRDGYTF
TGTGCCACCAGCAGAAGGGATGGCTACACCTTC
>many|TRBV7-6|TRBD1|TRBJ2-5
CASSWTGEETQYF
TGTGCCAGCAGCTGGACAGGGGAAGAGACCCAGTACTTC
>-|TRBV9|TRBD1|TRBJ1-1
CASSVTGAKAFF
TGTGCCAGCAGCGTAACAGGGGCGAAAGCTTTCTTT
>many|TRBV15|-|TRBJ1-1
CATSREGLGRLNTEAFF
TGTGCCACCAGCAGAGAGGGCTTGGGCAGACTAAACACTGAAGCTTTCTTT
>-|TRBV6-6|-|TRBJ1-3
CASSGAGAGNTIYF
TGTGCCAGCAGTGGGGCAGGGGCTGGAAACACCATATATTTT
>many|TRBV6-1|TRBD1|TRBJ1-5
CASHRGSQPQHF
TGTGCCAGCCACAGGGGGAGTCAGCCCCAGCATTTT
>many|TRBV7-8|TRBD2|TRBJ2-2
CASSWTSGSLGELFF
TGTGCCAGCAGCTGGACTAGCGGGAGTCTCGGGGAGCTGTTTTTT
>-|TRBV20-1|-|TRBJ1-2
CSARDFSNGYTF
TGCAGTGCTAGAGATTTTAGTAATGGCTACACCTTC
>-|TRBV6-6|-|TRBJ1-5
CASSGGGMGNQPQHF
TGTGCCAGCAGCGGCGGGGGGATGGGCAATCAGCCCCAGCATTTT
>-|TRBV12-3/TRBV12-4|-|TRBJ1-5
CASSSAGTPFHGQPQHF
TGTGCCAGCAGTTCCGCCGGGACACCTTTTCATGGGCAGCCCCAGCATTTT
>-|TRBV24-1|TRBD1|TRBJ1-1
CATSDPGTGHTEAFF
TGTGCCACCAGTGACCCAGGGACAGGGCACACTGAAGCTTTCTTT
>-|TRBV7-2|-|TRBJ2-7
CASSLKGWTDAYEQYF
TGTGCCAGCAGCTTAAAGGGGTGGACAGATGCCTACGAGCAGTACTTC
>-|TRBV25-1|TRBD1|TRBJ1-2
CASSSRQRQGIDGYTF
TGTGCCAGCAGCTCACGGCAGAGACAGGGAATTGATGGCTACACCTTC
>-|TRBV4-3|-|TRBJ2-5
CASSPRLVEETQYF
TGCGCCAGCAGCCCCCGACTAGTTGAGGAGACCCAGTACTTC
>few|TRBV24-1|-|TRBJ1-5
CASSGRAVPYQPQHF
TGTGCCAGCAGTGGAAGGGCGGTTCCTTATCAGCCCCAGCATTTT
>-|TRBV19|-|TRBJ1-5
CASSIRQGEWDQPQHF
TGTGCCAGTAGTATCAGGCAGGGTGAATGGGATCAGCCCCAGCATTTT
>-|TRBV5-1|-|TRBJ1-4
CASSLRGLAREKLFF
TGCGCCAGCAGCTTGAGAGGTCTCGCCCGTGAAAAACTGTTTTTT
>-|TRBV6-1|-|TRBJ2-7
CASSETMIYEQYF
TGTGCCAGCAGCGAAACGATGATCTACGAGCAGTACTTC
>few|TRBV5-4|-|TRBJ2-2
CASSPTPTGFTGELFF
TGTGCCAGCAGCCCTACCCCAACAGGGTTCACCGGGGAGCTGTTTTTT
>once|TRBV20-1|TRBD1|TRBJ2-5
CSASEGTEQETQYF
TGCAGTGCTTCAGAAGGGACAGAGCAAGAGACCCAGTACTTC
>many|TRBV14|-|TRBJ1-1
CASSFRALNEAFF
TGTGCCAGCAGCTTCAGGGCTCTAAATGAAGCTTTCTTT
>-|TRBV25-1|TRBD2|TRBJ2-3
CASSGLAGKATDTQYF
TGTGCCAGCAGTGGACTAGCGGGGAAAGCTACAGATACGCAGTATTTT
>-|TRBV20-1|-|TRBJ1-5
CSAQSGVFGGQPQHF
TGCAGTGCTCAATCCGGGGTATTTGGCGGACAGCCCCAGCATTTT
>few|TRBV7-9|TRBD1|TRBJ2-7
CASSPQDRIFEQYF
TGTGCCAGCAGCCCACAGGACAGGATTTTCGAGCAGTACTTC
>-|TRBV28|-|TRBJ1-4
CASKTQGEKLFF
TGTGCCAGCAAAACACAGGGTGAAAAACTGTTTTTT